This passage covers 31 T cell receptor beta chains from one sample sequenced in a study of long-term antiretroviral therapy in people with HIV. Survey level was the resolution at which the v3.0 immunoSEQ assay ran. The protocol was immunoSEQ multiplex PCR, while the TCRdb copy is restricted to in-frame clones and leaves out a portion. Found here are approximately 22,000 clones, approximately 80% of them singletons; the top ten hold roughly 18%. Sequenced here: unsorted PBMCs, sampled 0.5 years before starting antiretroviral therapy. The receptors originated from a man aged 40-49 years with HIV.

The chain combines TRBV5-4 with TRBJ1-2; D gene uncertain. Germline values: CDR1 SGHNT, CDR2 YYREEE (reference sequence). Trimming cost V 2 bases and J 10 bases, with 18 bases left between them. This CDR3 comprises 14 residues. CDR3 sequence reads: CASSFDRFWEYYTF. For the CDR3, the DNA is TGTGCCAGCAGCTTTGACCGGTTTTGGGAGTACTACACCTTC.

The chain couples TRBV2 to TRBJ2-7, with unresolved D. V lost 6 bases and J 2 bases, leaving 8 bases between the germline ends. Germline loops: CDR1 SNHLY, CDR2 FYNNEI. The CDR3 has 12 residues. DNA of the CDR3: TGTGCCAGCAGGTCGCTTCCCTACGAGCAGTACTTC. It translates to CASRSLPYEQYF.

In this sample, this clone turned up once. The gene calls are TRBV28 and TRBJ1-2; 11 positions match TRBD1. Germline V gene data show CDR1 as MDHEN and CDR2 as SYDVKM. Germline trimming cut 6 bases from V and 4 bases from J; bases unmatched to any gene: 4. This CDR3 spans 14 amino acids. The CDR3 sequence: CASSGGQGVYGYTF. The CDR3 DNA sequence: TGTGCCAGCAGCGGGGGACAGGGGGTCTATGGCTACACCTTC.

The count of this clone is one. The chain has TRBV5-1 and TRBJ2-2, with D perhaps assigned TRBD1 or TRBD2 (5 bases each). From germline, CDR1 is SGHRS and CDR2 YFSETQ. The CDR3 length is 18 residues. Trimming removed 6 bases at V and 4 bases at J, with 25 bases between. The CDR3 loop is CASTPLGSWDGTTGELFF. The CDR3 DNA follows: TGCGCCAGCACCCCCTTAGGAAGTTGGGACGGTACCACCGGGGAGCTGTTTTTT. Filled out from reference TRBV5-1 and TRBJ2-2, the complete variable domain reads KAGVTQTPRYLIKTRGQQVTLSCSPISGHRSVSWYQQTPGQGLQFLFEYFSETQRNKGNFPGRFSGRQFSNSRSEMNVSTLELGDSALYLCASTPLGSWDGTTGELFFGEGSRLTVL.

DNA of the CDR3: TGTGCCAGCAGTTACTCCAGGGGAACTGAAGCTTTCTTT. Amino acid sequence: CASSYSRGTEAFF. This sequence joins TRBV6-6 and TRBJ1-1, with D perhaps matching TRBD1 (6 bases). This CDR3 is built from 13 residues. Trimming left V 0 bases short and J 5 bases short, with 7 bases between. Germline-derived CDR1 and CDR2 are MNHNY and SVGAGI (reference sequence).

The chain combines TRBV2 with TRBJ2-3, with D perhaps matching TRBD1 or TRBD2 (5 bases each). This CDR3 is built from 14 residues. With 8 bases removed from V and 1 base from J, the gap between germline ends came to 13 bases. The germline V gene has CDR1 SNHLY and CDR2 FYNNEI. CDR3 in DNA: TGTGCCAGCGCCCGGGACCTGCGCACAGATACGCAGTATTTT. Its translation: CASARDLRTDTQYF.

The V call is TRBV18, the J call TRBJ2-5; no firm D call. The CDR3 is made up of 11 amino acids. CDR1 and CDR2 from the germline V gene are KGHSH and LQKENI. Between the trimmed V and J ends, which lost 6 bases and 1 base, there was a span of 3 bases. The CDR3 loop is CASSSQETQYF. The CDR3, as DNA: TGTGCCAGCTCTTCCCAAGAGACCCAGTACTTC.

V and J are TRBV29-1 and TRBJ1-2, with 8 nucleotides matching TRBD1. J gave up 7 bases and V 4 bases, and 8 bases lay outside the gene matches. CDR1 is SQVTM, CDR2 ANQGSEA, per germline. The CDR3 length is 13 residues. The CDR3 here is CSVGIGQGVGYTF. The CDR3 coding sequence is TGCAGCGTTGGGATCGGACAGGGAGTTGGCTACACCTTC.

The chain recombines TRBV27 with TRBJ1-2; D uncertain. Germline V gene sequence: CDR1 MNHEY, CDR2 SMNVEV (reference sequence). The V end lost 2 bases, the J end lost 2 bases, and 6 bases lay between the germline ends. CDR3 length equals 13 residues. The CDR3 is CASSLGSNYGYTF. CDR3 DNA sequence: TGTGCCAGCAGTTTAGGCTCAAACTATGGCTACACCTTC.

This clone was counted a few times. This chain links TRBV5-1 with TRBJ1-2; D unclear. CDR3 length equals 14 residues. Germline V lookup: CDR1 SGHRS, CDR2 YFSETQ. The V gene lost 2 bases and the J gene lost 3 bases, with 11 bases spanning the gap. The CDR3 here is CASSLNPGDYGYTF. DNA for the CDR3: TGCGCCAGCAGCTTAAACCCGGGCGACTATGGCTACACCTTC.

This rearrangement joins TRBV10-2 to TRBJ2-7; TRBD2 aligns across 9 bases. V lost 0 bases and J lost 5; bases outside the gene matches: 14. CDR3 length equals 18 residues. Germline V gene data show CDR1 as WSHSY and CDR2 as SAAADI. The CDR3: CASSESGRGLAGKNEQYF. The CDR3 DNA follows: TGCGCCAGCAGTGAGTCGGGGAGGGGGCTAGCGGGGAAAAACGAGCAGTACTTC.

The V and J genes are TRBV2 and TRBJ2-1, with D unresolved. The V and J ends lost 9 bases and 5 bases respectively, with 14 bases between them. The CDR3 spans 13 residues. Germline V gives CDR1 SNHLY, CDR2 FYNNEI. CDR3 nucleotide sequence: TGTGCCAGTGTAGCTAACCGTAACAATGAGCAGTTCTTC. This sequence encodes CASVANRNNEQFF.

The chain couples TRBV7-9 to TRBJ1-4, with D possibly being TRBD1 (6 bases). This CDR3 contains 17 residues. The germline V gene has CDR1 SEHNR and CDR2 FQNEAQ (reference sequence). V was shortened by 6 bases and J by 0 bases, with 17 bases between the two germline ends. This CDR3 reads CASSSTLGGPTNEKLFF. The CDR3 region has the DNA TGTGCCAGCAGTTCTACTCTCGGGGGGCCAACTAATGAAAAACTGTTTTTT.

CDR3 protein: CASSPQGGSEAFF. As DNA, the CDR3 is TGTGCCAGCAGTCCCCAGGGAGGGTCTGAAGCTTTCTTT. The chain recombines TRBV6-5 with TRBJ1-1, with D perhaps TRBD1 (5 bases). CDR1 is MNHEY, CDR2 SVGAGI, per germline. This CDR3 region has 13 residues. The germline V and J ends were trimmed by 5 bases and 6 bases, with 13 bases remaining between them.

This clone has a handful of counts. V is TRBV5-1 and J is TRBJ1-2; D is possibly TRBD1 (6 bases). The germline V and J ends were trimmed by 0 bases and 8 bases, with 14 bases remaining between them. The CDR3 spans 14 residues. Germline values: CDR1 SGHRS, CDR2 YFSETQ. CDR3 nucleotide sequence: TGCGCCAGCAGCTTGGACAGGGCTGGGCACGGCTACACCTTC. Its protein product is CASSLDRAGHGYTF.

The CDR3 sequence is CASSPGSGTGGWSGTEAFF. In DNA, the CDR3 is TGTGCCAGCAGCCCCGGTTCCGGGACAGGGGGTTGGTCGGGGACTGAAGCTTTCTTT. This chain links TRBV9 with TRBJ1-1; 11 bases agree with TRBD1. CDR1 is SGDLS, CDR2 YYNGEE, per germline. This CDR3 spans 19 amino acids. Trimming at V came to 4 bases and at J to 5 bases, leaving 19 bases not matched to a gene.

The CDR3 is CASSLRAGAGELFF. CDR3 DNA: TGTGCCAGCAGTTTACGGGCTGGGGCCGGGGAGCTGTTTTTT. The chain has TRBV6-6 and TRBJ2-2, with D uncertain. The CDR3 extends over 14 amino acids. From germline, CDR1 is MNHNY and CDR2 SVGAGI (reference sequence). The V end was cut by 4 bases, the J end by 6 bases, with 12 bases between.

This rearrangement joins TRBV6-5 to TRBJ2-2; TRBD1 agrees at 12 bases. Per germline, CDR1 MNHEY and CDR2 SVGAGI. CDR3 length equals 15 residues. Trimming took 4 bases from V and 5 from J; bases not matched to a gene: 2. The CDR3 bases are TGTGCCAGCAGTTGGGGACAGGGGGCGACCGGGGAGCTGTTTTTT. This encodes CASSWGQGATGELFF.

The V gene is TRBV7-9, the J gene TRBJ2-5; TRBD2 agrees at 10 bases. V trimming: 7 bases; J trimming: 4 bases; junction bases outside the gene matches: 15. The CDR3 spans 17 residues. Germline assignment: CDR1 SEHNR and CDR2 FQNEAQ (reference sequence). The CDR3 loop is CASKSLTSGGAGETQYF. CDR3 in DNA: TGTGCCAGCAAATCCTTGACGAGCGGGGGGGCGGGAGAGACCCAGTACTTC.

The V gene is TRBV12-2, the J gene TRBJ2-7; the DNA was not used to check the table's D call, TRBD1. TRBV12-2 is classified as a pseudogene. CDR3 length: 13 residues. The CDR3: CASRGTVPYEQYF. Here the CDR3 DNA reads TGTGCAAGTCGCGGGACAGTTCCCTACGAGCAGTACTTC.

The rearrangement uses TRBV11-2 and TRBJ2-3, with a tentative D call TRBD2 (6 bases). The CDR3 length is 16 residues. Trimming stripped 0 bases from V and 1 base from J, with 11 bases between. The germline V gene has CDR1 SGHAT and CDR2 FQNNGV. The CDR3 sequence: CASSLEGGTGTDTQYF. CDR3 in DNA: TGTGCCAGCAGCTTAGAGGGGGGTACGGGCACAGATACGCAGTATTTT.

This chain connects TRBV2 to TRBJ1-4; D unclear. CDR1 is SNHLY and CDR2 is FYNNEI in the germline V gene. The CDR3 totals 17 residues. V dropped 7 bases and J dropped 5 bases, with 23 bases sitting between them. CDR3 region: CASTEGEPTPGNEKLFF. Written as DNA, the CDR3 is TGTGCCAGCACCGAGGGAGAACCTACCCCCGGCAATGAAAAACTGTTTTTT.

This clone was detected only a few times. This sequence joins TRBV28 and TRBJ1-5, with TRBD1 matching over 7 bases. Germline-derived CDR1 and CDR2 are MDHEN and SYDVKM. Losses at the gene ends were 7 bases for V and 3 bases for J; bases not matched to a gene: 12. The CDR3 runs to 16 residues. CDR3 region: CASTLGTVKDNQPQHF. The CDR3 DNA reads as TGTGCCAGCACCCTCGGGACAGTTAAGGACAATCAGCCCCAGCATTTT.

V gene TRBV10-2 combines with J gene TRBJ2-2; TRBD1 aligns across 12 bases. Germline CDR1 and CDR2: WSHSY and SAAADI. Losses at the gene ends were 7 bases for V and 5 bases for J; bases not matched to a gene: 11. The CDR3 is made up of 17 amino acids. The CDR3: CASTGTGGWSMTGELFF. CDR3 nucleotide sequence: TGCGCCAGCACCGGGACAGGGGGCTGGAGCATGACCGGGGAGCTGTTTTTT.

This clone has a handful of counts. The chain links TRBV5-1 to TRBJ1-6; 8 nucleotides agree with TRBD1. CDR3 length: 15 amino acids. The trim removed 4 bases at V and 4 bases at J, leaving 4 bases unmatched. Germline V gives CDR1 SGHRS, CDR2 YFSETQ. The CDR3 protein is CASSRDRSYNSPLHF. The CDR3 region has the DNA TGCGCCAGCAGCCGGGACAGGAGTTATAATTCACCCCTCCACTTT.

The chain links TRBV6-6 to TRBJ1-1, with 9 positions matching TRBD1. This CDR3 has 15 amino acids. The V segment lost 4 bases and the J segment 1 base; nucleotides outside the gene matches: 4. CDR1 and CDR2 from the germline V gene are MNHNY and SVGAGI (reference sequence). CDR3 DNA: TGTGCCAGCAGTTTAGGGACAGGGCAGAACACTGAAGCTTTCTTT. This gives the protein CASSLGTGQNTEAFF.

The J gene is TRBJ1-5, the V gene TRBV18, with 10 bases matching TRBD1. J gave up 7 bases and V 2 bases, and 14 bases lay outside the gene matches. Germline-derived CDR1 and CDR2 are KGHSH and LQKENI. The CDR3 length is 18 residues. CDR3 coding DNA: TGTGCCAGCTCACCAGGCTCTACAGGGACAGGGGTAGGCCAGCCCCAGCATTTT. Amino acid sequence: CASSPGSTGTGVGQPQHF.

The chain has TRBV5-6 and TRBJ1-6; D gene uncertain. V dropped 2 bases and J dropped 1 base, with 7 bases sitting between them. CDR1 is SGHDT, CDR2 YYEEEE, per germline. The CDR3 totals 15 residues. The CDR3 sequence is CASSFWASYNSPLHF. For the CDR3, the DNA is TGTGCCAGCAGCTTTTGGGCGTCCTATAATTCACCCCTCCACTTT.

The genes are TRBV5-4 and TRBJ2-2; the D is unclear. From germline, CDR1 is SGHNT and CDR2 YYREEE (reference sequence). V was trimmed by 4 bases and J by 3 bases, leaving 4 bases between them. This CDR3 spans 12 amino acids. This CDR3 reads CASSRDTGELFF. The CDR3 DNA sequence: TGTGCCAGCAGCCGAGACACCGGGGAGCTGTTTTTT.

The CDR3 nucleotides are TGTGCCAGCAGCGCGGCGACAGGTGGCTACACCTTC. The encoded protein is CASSAATGGYTF. The chain combines TRBV7-9 with TRBJ1-2; D may be TRBD1 (6 bases). From germline, CDR1 is SEHNR and CDR2 FQNEAQ (reference sequence). V shed 5 bases and J shed 7 bases, with 11 bases lying between them. The CDR3 has 12 amino acids.

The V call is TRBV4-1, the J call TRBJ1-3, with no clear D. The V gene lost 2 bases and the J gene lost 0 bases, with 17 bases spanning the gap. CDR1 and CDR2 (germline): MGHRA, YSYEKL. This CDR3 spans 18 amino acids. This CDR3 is CASSQLDLLGSSGNTIYF. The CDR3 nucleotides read TGCGCCAGCAGCCAACTAGACCTTTTGGGGTCCTCTGGAAACACCATATATTTT.